Below are 26 T cell receptor beta chains sequenced from a single sample in a study of CD8 T cell repertoires and HIV-1 epitope variants. Their cognate antigens are unknown. The data were produced by immunoSEQ multiplex PCR, yet TCRdb's version contains in-frame clones alone and is incomplete. The table lists 5,100 or so clones, roughly 64% of them singletons, with around 40% in the top ten. Material: cultured CD8+ T cells derived from PBMCs. Receptor source: a male donor with HIV.

This clone is a singleton in its sample. The gene calls are TRBV29-1 and TRBJ2-1, with no clear D. V was trimmed by 7 bases and J by 0 bases, leaving 10 bases between them. CDR3 length: 13 amino acids. The germline V gene encodes CDR1 SQVTM and CDR2 ANQGSEA. The CDR3 DNA reads TGCAGCGCCTGGGGTGGCTCCTACAATGAGCAGTTCTTC. It is translated as CSAWGGSYNEQFF.

The chain has TRBV28 and TRBJ2-5; 10 nucleotides agree with TRBD1. Trimming took 4 bases from V and 5 from J; bases not matched to a gene: 4. This CDR3 region has 14 residues. Germline CDR1 and CDR2: MDHEN and SYDVKM. CDR3 bases: TGTGCCAGCAGTTCGGACAGGGGGGAGGAGACCCAGTACTTC. It encodes CASSSDRGEETQYF.

This chain connects TRBV27 to TRBJ1-6; D is uncertain. The CDR3 covers 13 residues. The germline gives CDR1 MNHEY, CDR2 SMNVEV (reference sequence). The ends were cut back, 5 bases at V and 3 bases at J, with 5 bases in the middle. CDR3 sequence reads: CASSPNYNSPLHF. The CDR3 coding sequence is TGTGCCAGCAGTCCCAACTATAATTCACCCCTCCACTTT.

This rearrangement joins TRBV19 to TRBJ2-3, with D possibly being TRBD1 or TRBD2 (5 bases each). Trimming took off 3 bases at V and 2 bases at J, with 15 bases between the two ends. This CDR3 has 16 amino acids. The germline V gene has CDR1 LNHDA and CDR2 SQIVND (reference sequence). This CDR3 is CASSIGAGDFTDTQYF. CDR3 coding DNA: TGTGCCAGTAGTATTGGGGCCGGGGATTTCACAGATACGCAGTATTTT.

This clone was seen only a few times. The chain joins TRBV28 to TRBJ2-5; TRBD1 agrees at 9 bases. V shed 10 bases and J 1 base; nucleotides not matched to a gene: 1. This CDR3 is 12 amino acids long. Per germline, CDR1 MDHEN and CDR2 SYDVKM. The CDR3 here is CATGQGQETQYF. CDR3 bases: TGTGCCACGGGACAGGGCCAAGAGACCCAGTACTTC.

The chain carries TRBV7-9 and TRBJ1-3; D is ambiguous. The CDR3 is 15 amino acids. Germline lookup yields CDR1 SEHNR and CDR2 FQNEAQ (reference sequence). The V end lost 3 bases, the J end lost 4 bases, and 13 bases lay between the germline ends. The CDR3 is CASSFSTASGNTIYF. The CDR3 DNA sequence: TGTGCCAGCAGCTTTAGTACAGCCTCGGGAAACACCATATATTTT.

This chain joins TRBV30 and TRBJ2-7, with TRBD1 identical over 8 bases. The length of the CDR3 is 12 residues. With 2 bases clipped from V and 3 bases from J, the junction kept 0 bases outside the gene matches. In germline, CDR1 is GTSNPN, CDR2 SVGIG (reference sequence). The chain's CDR3 is CAWSTGGYEQYF. In DNA form, the CDR3 reads TGTGCCTGGAGTACAGGGGGCTACGAGCAGTACTTC.

The chain carries TRBV14 and TRBJ2-2; 13 nucleotides align to TRBD2. Germline V lookup: CDR1 SGHDN, CDR2 FVKESK. CDR3 size: 18 residues. V lost 2 bases, J lost 2 bases, and 5 bases stayed unmatched. The CDR3 region has the DNA TGTGCCAGCAGCCAAACCAGACTAGCGGGGGGTAACACCGGGGAGCTGTTTTTT. This codes for CASSQTRLAGGNTGELFF.

The chain couples TRBV19 to TRBJ2-1; 11 bases align to TRBD2. Germline CDR1 and CDR2: LNHDA and SQIVND (reference sequence). The junction had 6 bases not matched to a gene; V was cut back by 0 bases and J by 8 bases. The CDR3 is 16 amino acids. As DNA, the CDR3 is TGTGCCAGTAGTATAGATCTACTAGCGGGAGCAGATGAGCAGTTCTTC. Amino acids: CASSIDLLAGADEQFF.

This clone was picked up a small number of times. The J gene is TRBJ2-1, the V gene TRBV19; D ambiguous. The CDR3 runs to 14 residues. Germline V gives CDR1 LNHDA, CDR2 SQIVND (reference sequence). Trimming pared 1 base from V and 4 bases from J, leaving 8 bases between. The CDR3: CASSIASYYNEQFF. The CDR3 bases are TGTGCCAGTAGTATAGCCTCGTATTACAATGAGCAGTTCTTC.

The chain employs TRBV19 and TRBJ1-1; a possible D gene is TRBD1 (6 bases). Germline V gene data show CDR1 as LNHDA and CDR2 as SQIVND (reference sequence). CDR3 length equals 14 residues. CDR3 in amino acids: CASHFGSGRGEAFF. CDR3 DNA sequence: TGTGCGAGTCATTTCGGGAGTGGCAGGGGTGAAGCTTTCTTT.

V usage is TRBV15 and J usage is TRBJ2-1; TRBD2 matches at 7 bases. This CDR3 region has 15 residues. Germline V gene sequence: CDR1 LNHNV, CDR2 YYDKDF (reference sequence). J gave up 1 base and V 3 bases, and 3 bases lay outside the gene matches. CDR3 residues: CATSRRAGSYNEQFF. The CDR3 DNA reads TGTGCCACCAGCAGGAGAGCGGGGTCCTACAATGAGCAGTTCTTC.

V gene TRBV25-1 combines with J gene TRBJ2-7, with a possible D match to TRBD2 (6 bases). V was shortened by 6 bases and J by 2 bases, with 17 bases between the two germline ends. The CDR3 sequence is 15 residues long. Germline loops: CDR1 MGHDK, CDR2 SYGVNS. CDR3: CASRAPSAGTYEQYF. CDR3 coding DNA: TGTGCCAGCAGGGCACCTAGCGCGGGAACCTACGAGCAGTACTTC.

This clone was found a few times. This sequence joins TRBV6-5 and TRBJ2-7, with D possibly TRBD2 on 6 matching bases. Per germline, CDR1 MNHEY and CDR2 SVGAGI. Trimming left V 0 bases short and J 2 bases short, with 11 bases between. The CDR3 covers 15 residues. Here the CDR3 reads CASSYSEGNPYEQYF. The CDR3 DNA reads TGTGCCAGCAGTTACTCGGAGGGGAACCCCTACGAGCAGTACTTC.

The chain links TRBV27 to TRBJ1-2; possible D gene TRBD1, 5 bases. V was cut by 5 bases and J by 0 bases, with 7 bases left in between. The CDR3 runs to 13 residues. Germline-derived CDR1 and CDR2 are MNHEY and SMNVEV (reference sequence). The CDR3 sequence is CASSLTANYGYTF. The DNA for the CDR3 is TGTGCCAGCAGTCTGACAGCTAACTATGGCTACACCTTC.

The chain employs TRBV5-6 and TRBJ1-1, with a possible D match to TRBD1 (5 bases). Trimming left V 4 bases short and J 4 bases short, with 17 bases between. The CDR3 extends over 15 amino acids. Germline V gene lookup returns CDR1 SGHDT and CDR2 YYEEEE. The CDR3 coding sequence is TGTGCCAGCAGCCCGGGGGGAGGGGACTCCACTGAAGCTTTCTTT. The encoded protein is CASSPGGGDSTEAFF.

V and J are TRBV27 and TRBJ1-1, with D possibly being TRBD1 (5 bases). This CDR3 contains 14 residues. The V end was cut by 8 bases, the J end by 5 bases, with 18 bases between. In germline, CDR1 is MNHEY, CDR2 SMNVEV (reference sequence). The DNA of the CDR3 is TGTGCCAGCTCGATTGAGGCCTGGGGGACTGAAGCTTTCTTT. It translates to CASSIEAWGTEAFF.

The chain uses TRBV19 and TRBJ1-1, with D tentatively TRBD1 (5 bases). This CDR3 has 15 residues. V lost 5 bases to trimming and J lost 0 bases, with 13 bases between them. From germline, CDR1 is LNHDA and CDR2 SQIVND (reference sequence). In DNA, the CDR3 is TGTGCCAGTAGTGATTACGGGGCTCTGAACACTGAAGCTTTCTTT. Protein: CASSDYGALNTEAFF.

The sample holds a few counts of this clone. The gene calls are TRBV10-2 and TRBJ1-5, with unresolved D. Germline V lookup: CDR1 WSHSY, CDR2 SAAADI. The CDR3 sequence is 13 residues long. The V gene lost 4 bases and the J gene lost 0 bases, with 4 bases spanning the gap. CDR3 sequence: CASSGPSNQPQHF. Written as DNA, the CDR3 is TGCGCCAGCAGTGGTCCTAGCAATCAGCCCCAGCATTTT.

The chain carries TRBV13 and TRBJ2-1; possible D gene TRBD2, 6 bases. The V gene lost 4 bases and the J gene lost 2 bases, with 9 bases spanning the gap. The CDR3 is 14 residues long. From germline, CDR1 is PRHDT and CDR2 FYEKMQ (reference sequence). CDR3 in amino acids: CASSSGGPYNEQFF. The CDR3, as DNA: TGTGCCAGCAGCTCCGGGGGACCCTACAATGAGCAGTTCTTC. Full variable domain (rest looked up from reference TRBV13 and TRBJ2-1): AAGVIQSPRHLIKEKRETATLKCYPIPRHDTVYWYQQGPGQDPQFLISFYEKMQSDKGSIPDRFSAQQFSDYHSELNMSSLELGDSALYFCASSSGGPYNEQFFGPGTRLTVL.

The chain has TRBV19 and TRBJ1-1; no firm D call. The ends were cut back, 7 bases at V and 5 bases at J, with 8 bases in the middle. The CDR3 is made up of 11 amino acids. Germline loops: CDR1 LNHDA, CDR2 SQIVND (reference sequence). CDR3 residues: CASTEATEAFF. The CDR3 DNA reads as TGTGCCAGTACGGAGGCTACTGAAGCTTTCTTT.

The chain couples TRBV9 to TRBJ2-3; tentatively, D is TRBD2 (6 bases). The CDR3 runs 15 residues. Trimming took 0 bases from V and 1 from J, leaving 9 bases between them. CDR1 is SGDLS, CDR2 YYNGEE, per germline. The CDR3 nucleotides read TGTGCCAGCAGCGTAGAGTGGGGGGGCACAGATACGCAGTATTTT. It yields the protein CASSVEWGGTDTQYF.

The rearrangement links TRBV7-2 to TRBJ1-1, with D hard to call. This CDR3 has 12 residues. V lost 2 bases and J lost 1, with 2 bases in between. Germline V gives CDR1 SGHTA, CDR2 FQGNSA. The CDR3 region is CASSLWNTEAFF. Here the CDR3 DNA reads TGTGCCAGCAGCTTATGGAACACTGAAGCTTTCTTT.

V is TRBV19 and J is TRBJ2-7; 11 bases agree with TRBD2. Germline V gene lookup returns CDR1 LNHDA and CDR2 SQIVND (reference sequence). CDR3 length equals 15 residues. V lost 5 bases and J lost 1; bases outside the gene matches: 4. Written as DNA, the CDR3 is TGTGCCAGTAGTTCACGGACTAGCGGGTCCTACGAGCAGTACTTC. Protein sequence: CASSSRTSGSYEQYF.

This clone was recorded a few times. The chain couples TRBV6-4 to TRBJ1-2; D is unclear. Germline V gives CDR1 MRHNA, CDR2 SNTAGT. The CDR3 has 10 amino acids. Trimming stripped 5 bases from V and 14 bases from J, with 12 bases between. This chain's CDR3 is CASSSRLTTF. CDR3 bases: TGTGCCAGCAGTTCGCGGTTGACAACCTTC.

This clone was seen once. The chain links TRBV11-2 to TRBJ2-1, with a tentative D call TRBD2 (5 bases). This CDR3 has 16 residues. Germline values: CDR1 SGHAT, CDR2 FQNNGV. The V end was cut by 8 bases, the J end by 8 bases, with 25 bases between. In nucleotides, the CDR3 is TGTGCCAGCGCTTCCCGTGGGTGGGAGAACGTGGATGAGCAGTTCTTC. Its translation: CASASRGWENVDEQFF. The full variable domain, its missing parts supplied by reference TRBV11-2 and TRBJ2-1, is EAGVAQSPRYKIIEKRQSVAFWCNPISGHATLYWYQQILGQGPKLLIQFQNNGVVDDSQLPKDRFSAERLKGVDSTLKIQPAKLEDSAVYLCASASRGWENVDEQFFGPGTRLTVL.